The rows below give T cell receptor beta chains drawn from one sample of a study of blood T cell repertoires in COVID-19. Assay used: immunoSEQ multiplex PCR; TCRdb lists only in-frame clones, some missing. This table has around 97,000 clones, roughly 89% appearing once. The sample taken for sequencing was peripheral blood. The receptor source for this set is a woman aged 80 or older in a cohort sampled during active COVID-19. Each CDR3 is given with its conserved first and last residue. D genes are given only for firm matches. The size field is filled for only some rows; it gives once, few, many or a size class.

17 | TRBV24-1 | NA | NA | CATSDVGVAASYNEQFF
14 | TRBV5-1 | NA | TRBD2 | CASGGGSGGDTQYF
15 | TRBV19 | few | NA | CASSIGQYSNQPQHF
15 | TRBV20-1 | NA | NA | CSASFSIRGLNEQFF
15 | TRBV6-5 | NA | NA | CASRDYDSGANVLTF
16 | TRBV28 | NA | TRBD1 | CASSTSQGAVGYGYTF
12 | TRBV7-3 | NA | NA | CASSPPSDTQYF
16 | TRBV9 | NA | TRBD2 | CASSPLTSGRGNEQFF
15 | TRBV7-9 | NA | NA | CASSPEGLGTDTQYF
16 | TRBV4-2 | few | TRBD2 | CASSQVGSSGPYEQYF
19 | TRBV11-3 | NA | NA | CASSFGQPGVGTGANVLTF
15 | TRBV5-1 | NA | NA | CASSLGRALVNEQFF
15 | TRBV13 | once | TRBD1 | CASSFRDRRTYEQYF
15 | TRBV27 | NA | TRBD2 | CASSPGGSSYNEQFF
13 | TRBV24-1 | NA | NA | CATSDLEGYGYTF
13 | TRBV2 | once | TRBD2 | CASGLAVQETQYF
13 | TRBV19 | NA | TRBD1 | CASREQGAGELFF
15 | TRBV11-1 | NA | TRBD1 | CASSLVGQGYNEQFF
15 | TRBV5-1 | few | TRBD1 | CASRGNRGRSGELFF
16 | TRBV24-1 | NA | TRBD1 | CATSEKGTGVGHEQFF